A selection of T cell receptor beta chains follows, all from one sample in a study of post-analysis software for immune sequencing data. MiXCR was run by TCRdb on the PCR reads, yielding one entry per CDR3 protein. The sample lists roughly 700,000 distinct CDR3 sequences, just under 30% occurring once. The sample taken for sequencing was blood. The source of these receptors is a girl aged 5-17 years with multiple sclerosis. Both conserved end residues are part of each CDR3. The D gene is left open where the match is weak.

d_gene | v_gene | CDR3aa
- | TRBV6-2/TRBV6-3 | CASSYSGPAGNIQYF
TRBD1 | TRBV7-2 | CASSVRTGDSSGYTF
- | TRBV3-1 | CASSAYTDTQYF
- | TRBV29-1 | CSVASAETQYF
- | TRBV5-1 | CASSQTRGQPTTGELFF
- | TRBV10-3 | CAIAPGHSVNYEQYF
- | TRBV28 | CASSHDSSEQYF
- | TRBV13 | CASSLVTAEETQYF
TRBD1 | TRBV7-9 | CASRPSTAGTGHNEQFF
TRBD2 | TRBV6-2/TRBV6-3 | CASRSLGGRTSTTVSYEQYF
TRBD1 | TRBV28 | CASTGTGSYEQYF
- | TRBV20-1 | CSAQRRTYNEQFF
- | TRBV5-5 | CASRPTTGDIYYGYTF
TRBD1 | TRBV12-3/TRBV12-4 | CASSFAGAGGTQYF
- | TRBV5-6 | CASSFDLGAEAFF
- | TRBV28 | CASQPTGSGYTF
TRBD1 | TRBV27 | CASSTPGQGSGYTF
- | TRBV6-2/TRBV6-3 | CASRTENEKLFF
- | TRBV13 | CASSTGPGLALGGYTF
- | TRBV29-1 | CSAEGYMNTEAFF
- | TRBV7-2 | CASSSQGWSYEQYF
- | TRBV2 | CASRYRAQWTNTEAFF
TRBD1 | TRBV10-3 | CAISPYGTGGDEQFF
- | TRBV4-3 | CASSQGADQETQYF
- | TRBV28 | CASFHWGSRTPSTDTQYF
TRBD2 | TRBV7-9 | CASSRSGRYHNEQFF
- | TRBV6-5 | CASSYSRNQPQHF
TRBD2 | TRBV7-2 | CASSLQTSGYYNEQFF
- | TRBV7-2 | CASTRYRVDNEQFF
- | TRBV24-1 | CAAKTDGGTEAFF
- | TRBV4-1 | CASSQDLPSTEAFF
- | TRBV5-1 | CAGSLDSGTAYEQYF
- | TRBV24-1 | CATSDLGGSDEQFF
TRBD2 | TRBV27 | CASSLSGEGETQYF
- | TRBV3-1 | CASSPFSSDNTEAFF
TRBD1 | TRBV14 | CASSQGAGQGTYEQYF
- | TRBV20-1 | CSADGRTNYGYTF